The 30 T cell receptor beta chains given below trace back to one sample, sequenced in a study of radiotherapy plus CTLA-4 blockade in lung cancer. The table came from immunoSEQ multiplex PCR; TCRdb's copy has only in-frame clones and leaves some out. The sample lists 45,000 or so clones; 65% to 85% were seen once. The sequencing here drew on peripheral blood, taken from a patient treated with radiotherapy plus ipilimumab. Receptors originate from a human donor with non-small cell lung cancer who had stable disease on radiotherapy plus ipilimumab.

The chain combines TRBV9 with TRBJ2-1; no clear D. Germline V gives CDR1 SGDLS, CDR2 YYNGEE. The CDR3 is 13 residues long. Trimming cost V 0 bases and J 4 bases, with 5 bases left between them. The DNA for the CDR3 is TGTGCCAGCAGCGTAGCCCAGTACAATGAGCAGTTCTTC. Its protein is CASSVAQYNEQFF.

In DNA form, the CDR3 reads TGTGCCAGCATCAAACTAACTGAAGCTTTCTTT. This sequence encodes CASIKLTEAFF. The chain couples TRBV28 to TRBJ1-1, with unresolved D. The CDR3 consists of 11 residues. The germline CDR1 and CDR2 sequences are MDHEN and SYDVKM. The V end lost 7 bases, the J end lost 5 bases, and 8 bases lay between the germline ends.

The chain is built from TRBV30 and TRBJ2-5; the D gene is possibly TRBD1 (6 bases). The CDR3 consists of 12 residues. Germline CDR1 is GTSNPN and CDR2 is SVGIG (reference sequence). V lost 3 bases and J 7 bases, leaving 12 bases between the germline ends. CDR3 coding DNA: TGTGCCTGGAGGGGGGCTAAGTGGACCCAGTACTTC. It is translated as CAWRGAKWTQYF.

This chain links TRBV7-1 with TRBJ2-7; D gene uncertain. TRBV7-1 is noted as an ORF with a role that remains uncertain. The CDR3 has 12 residues. Trimming removed 5 bases at V and 0 bases at J, with 5 bases between. CDR3 nucleotide sequence: TGTGCCAGCAGCCCGTACTCCTACGAGCAGTACTTC. Translating it yields CASSPYSYEQYF.

This chain links TRBV19 with TRBJ2-7; 7 bases are a match to TRBD1. This CDR3 is 15 amino acids long. The J segment lost 4 bases and the V segment lost 4 bases, leaving 10 bases of the junction unmatched. Germline loops: CDR1 LNHDA, CDR2 SQIVND (reference sequence). The CDR3 DNA sequence: TGTGCCAGTAGTACCCCGGGACAGCCGAAGTACGAGCAGTACTTC. Translated: CASSTPGQPKYEQYF.

This rearrangement joins TRBV6-5 to TRBJ1-1; possibly TRBD1 for D (6 bases). There are 16 residues in the CDR3. Germline values: CDR1 MNHEY, CDR2 SVGAGI. V was shortened by 0 bases and J by 6 bases, with 17 bases between the two germline ends. CDR3 sequence (DNA): TGTGCCAGCAGTTACTCGGTGGGGGCCGGGGTGCCTGAAGCTTTCTTT. Amino acid sequence: CASSYSVGAGVPEAFF.

This clone was picked up a small number of times. This sequence joins TRBV18 and TRBJ2-7, with a possible D match to TRBD1 (5 bases). The CDR3 runs to 12 residues. The ends were cut back, 4 bases at V and 1 base at J, with 5 bases in the middle. Germline values: CDR1 KGHSH, CDR2 LQKENI. This CDR3 is CASSRTSYEQYV. In DNA form, the CDR3 reads TGTGCCAGCTCACGGACATCCTACGAGCAGTACGTC.

By share of the sample, this clone is medium-sized (0.01 to 0.1%). V and J are TRBV6-5 and TRBJ2-7; 7 nucleotides align to TRBD1. V lost 3 bases to trimming and J lost 4 bases; unmatched junction nucleotides: 6. The CDR3 length is 14 residues. Germline-derived CDR1 and CDR2 are MNHEY and SVGAGI. CDR3 bases: TGTGCCAGCAGTTATAAGGGGGCGAATTACGAGCAGTACGTC. Amino acid sequence: CASSYKGANYEQYV.

The J gene is TRBJ2-2, the V gene TRBV18, with D possibly called TRBD1 or TRBD2 (5 bases each). Per the germline V gene, CDR1 is KGHSH and CDR2 is LQKENI. Between the trimmed V and J ends, which lost 4 bases and 0 bases, there was a span of 9 bases. There are 15 residues in the CDR3. CDR3 bases: TGTGCCAGCTCACGGGACGTCACGAACACCGGGGAGCTGTTTTTT. Protein: CASSRDVTNTGELFF.

This chain joins TRBV9 and TRBJ1-6; D is uncertain. The CDR3 spans 13 residues. Germline V gene data show CDR1 as SGDLS and CDR2 as YYNGEE. Deletions cut 2 bases from V and 8 bases from J, with 8 bases between. CDR3: CASSVMGDSPLHF. CDR3 coding DNA: TGTGCCAGCAGCGTTATGGGTGATTCACCCCTCCACTTT. Based on the CDR3 plus reference TRBV9 and TRBJ1-6, the full variable domain is DSGVTQTPKHLITATGQRVTLRCSPRSGDLSVYWYQQSLDQGLQFLIQYYNGEERAKGNILERFSAQQFPDLHSELNLSSLELGDSALYFCASSVMGDSPLHFGNGTRLTVT.

In the case of this clone: The identical CDR3 is also encoded by other nucleotide sequences in the sample. This CDR3 is CASSPGQGPGNTIYF. CDR3 nucleotides: TGTGCCAGCAGCCCGGGACAGGGCCCTGGAAACACCATATATTTT. V usage is TRBV11-3 and J usage is TRBJ1-3, with 9 bases fitting TRBD1. V was clipped by 5 bases and J by 2 bases; unmatched bases: 4. CDR1 is SGHNT and CDR2 is YENEEA in the germline V gene. This CDR3 region has 15 residues.

The rearrangement links TRBV19 to TRBJ2-3, with D perhaps TRBD1 (6 bases). In germline, CDR1 is LNHDA, CDR2 SQIVND (reference sequence). V was cut by 6 bases and J by 14 bases, with 18 bases left in between. CDR3 size: 12 residues. CDR3 sequence: CASSPDSYPLYF. DNA of the CDR3: TGTGCCAGTAGCCCGGACAGCTACCCTCTGTATTTT. The whole variable domain, filled in from reference TRBV19 and TRBJ2-3, reads DGGITQSPKYLFRKEGQNVTLSCEQNLNHDAMYWYRQDPGQGLRLIYYSQIVNDFQKGDIAEGYSVSREKKESFPLTVTSAQKNPTAFYLCASSPDSYPLYFGPGTRLTVL.

The chain has TRBV7-6 and TRBJ1-1; 11 bases line up with TRBD1. J lost 5 bases, V lost 5 bases, and 7 bases had no gene match. Germline CDR1 and CDR2: SGHVS and FNYEAQ. This CDR3 spans 15 amino acids. CDR3 sequence (DNA): TGTGCCAGCAGCCCGAGGACAGGGGGCAGAACTGAAGCTTTCTTT. Translating it yields CASSPRTGGRTEAFF.

This clone has just a few counts. The chain recombines TRBV14 with TRBJ2-7; no reliable D call. The V end lost 1 base, the J end lost 10 bases, and 14 bases lay between the germline ends. This CDR3 spans 13 amino acids. CDR1 and CDR2 (germline): SGHDN, FVKESK. The CDR3 sequence is CASSQGGLRQQYV. The CDR3 coding sequence is TGTGCCAGCAGCCAAGGTGGTTTACGACAACAGTACGTC.

This sequence joins TRBV5-8 and TRBJ1-5, with D unresolved. Germline lookup yields CDR1 SGHTS and CDR2 YDEGEE. The CDR3 sequence is 15 residues long. Between the trimmed V and J ends, which lost 0 bases and 0 bases, there was a span of 7 bases. Written as DNA, the CDR3 is TGTGCCAGCAGCTTGGACAGCAATAGCAATCAGCCCCAGCATTTT. It yields the protein CASSLDSNSNQPQHF.

The rearrangement links TRBV14 to TRBJ1-2; D is unclear. Trimming removed 0 bases from V and 4 bases from J, with 6 bases in between. Germline V CDR1 and CDR2: SGHDN, FVKESK. The CDR3 consists of 13 residues. As DNA, the CDR3 is TGTGCCAGCAGCCAAGATAATAGCTATGGCTACACCTTC. Residues: CASSQDNSYGYTF.

This chain links TRBV2 with TRBJ1-1; 10 nucleotides agree with TRBD1. Looked up from germline, CDR1 is SNHLY and CDR2 is FYNNEI. There are 15 residues in the CDR3. J gave up 0 bases and V 7 bases, and 5 bases lay outside the gene matches. The CDR3 bases are TGTGCCAGCACCCAGACAGGGGGCCTGAACACTGAAGCTTTCTTT. This codes for CASTQTGGLNTEAFF.

In nucleotides, the CDR3 is TGTGCCAGCAGCTTGCAGGGAACCAGCAATCAGCCCCAGCATTTT. This codes for CASSLQGTSNQPQHF. The chain combines TRBV5-6 with TRBJ1-5; tentatively, D is TRBD1 (5 bases). The V gene's germline CDR1 is SGHDT and CDR2 YYEEEE. The CDR3 spans 15 residues. Trimming removed 1 base from V and 1 base from J, with 9 bases in between.

The V call is TRBV18, the J call TRBJ1-2, with a weak D call TRBD1 (6 bases). The CDR3 is 14 amino acids. In germline, CDR1 is KGHSH, CDR2 LQKENI. V gave up 3 bases and J gave up 5 bases, with 13 bases separating them. The CDR3 nucleotides are TGTGCCAGCTCACCTCCGGGACAACCTTATGGCTACACCTTC. Translating it yields CASSPPGQPYGYTF.

The rearrangement links TRBV28 to TRBJ2-1, with D perhaps matching TRBD1 (6 bases). Germline-derived CDR1 and CDR2 are MDHEN and SYDVKM. This CDR3 is built from 13 residues. V was cut by 4 bases and J by 7 bases, with 11 bases left in between. The CDR3 here is CASSSITGNEQFF. The DNA of the CDR3 is TGTGCCAGCAGTTCCATAACAGGGAATGAGCAGTTCTTC.

The chain links TRBV20-1 to TRBJ1-2, with a possible D match to TRBD1 (6 bases). The CDR3 is 10 residues long. The germline CDR1 and CDR2 sequences are DFQATT and SNEGSKA (reference sequence). V lost 5 bases and J lost 10, with 11 bases in between. The CDR3 protein is CSARQVDYTF. In DNA form, the CDR3 reads TGCAGTGCTCGACAGGTAGACTACACCTTC.

The chain has TRBV27 and TRBJ2-5; 9 positions match TRBD2. V gave up 3 bases and J gave up 5 bases; unmatched junction bases: 4. The CDR3 spans 14 residues. The germline CDR1 and CDR2 sequences are MNHEY and SMNVEV (reference sequence). The CDR3 reads CASSLTSGGETQYF. CDR3 nucleotide sequence: TGTGCCAGCAGTTTGACTAGCGGAGGGGAGACCCAGTACTTC.

This clone was seen more than once but under ten times. The rearrangement joins TRBV5-1 to TRBJ2-7; TRBD1 might be the D (6 bases). This CDR3 contains 14 residues. V gave up 1 base and J gave up 7 bases, with 15 bases separating them. The V gene's germline CDR1 is SGHRS and CDR2 YFSETQ. CDR3 amino acids: CASSLYQGPEEQYF. The CDR3 DNA reads as TGCGCCAGCAGCTTGTACCAGGGGCCTGAGGAGCAGTACTTC.

The chain carries TRBV6-1 and TRBJ2-7, with TRBD1 matching over 9 bases. The CDR3 contains 15 residues. Germline assignment: CDR1 MNHNS and CDR2 SASEGT. Losses at the gene ends were 5 bases for V and 4 bases for J; bases not matched to a gene: 9. The CDR3 loop is CASSQTPQGAYEQYF. The CDR3 DNA reads TGTGCCAGCAGTCAAACCCCACAGGGGGCGTACGAGCAGTACTTC.

This chain uses TRBV6-4 with TRBJ1-5; weak D call: TRBD1 (6 bases). V lost 0 bases, J lost 8 bases, and 8 bases lay in between. Germline values: CDR1 MRHNA, CDR2 SNTAGT. The CDR3 consists of 13 residues. The CDR3: CASSDSRGEPQHF. CDR3 coding DNA: TGTGCCAGCAGTGACTCGAGGGGGGAGCCCCAGCATTTT.

This clone was seen a handful of times. The chain joins TRBV4-1 to TRBJ2-7; D possibly corresponds to TRBD1 (6 bases). V shed 0 bases and J shed 2 bases, with 11 bases lying between them. The CDR3 runs to 15 residues. Looked up from germline, CDR1 is MGHRA and CDR2 is YSYEKL. Here the CDR3 DNA reads TGCGCCAGCAGCCAAGAGGGGGCAGGCCCCTACGAGCAGTACTTC. This encodes CASSQEGAGPYEQYF.

CDR3 sequence (DNA): TGTGCCAGCGGAGGAGGGTCAGGGAAGACTGAAGCTTTCTTT. As protein: CASGGGSGKTEAFF. The chain carries TRBV28 and TRBJ1-1, with a possible D match to TRBD1 (5 bases). V dropped 8 bases and J dropped 5 bases, with 18 bases sitting between them. Germline values: CDR1 MDHEN, CDR2 SYDVKM. The CDR3 totals 14 residues.

The rearrangement uses TRBV7-9 and TRBJ1-2; maybe TRBD1 (5 bases). Trimming pared 1 base from V and 0 bases from J, leaving 6 bases between. This CDR3 region has 14 residues. The germline V gene encodes CDR1 SEHNR and CDR2 FQNEAQ (reference sequence). This CDR3 reads CASSLGGPNYGYTF. The CDR3 DNA is TGTGCCAGCAGCTTAGGGGGCCCTAACTATGGCTACACCTTC.

J is TRBJ2-7 and V is TRBV6-1, with D possibly TRBD1 on 6 matching bases. Germline CDR1 is MNHNS and CDR2 is SASEGT. The ends were cut back, 8 bases at V and 3 bases at J, with 14 bases in the middle. The CDR3 contains 13 residues. The chain's CDR3 is CASPGDTSYEQYV. The CDR3 coding sequence is TGTGCCAGCCCAGGGGACACCAGCTACGAGCAGTACGTC.

The CDR3 spells CASSVERRTGSGETQYF. The DNA of the CDR3 is TGTGCCAGCAGCGTAGAGAGAAGGACAGGGTCTGGGGAGACCCAGTACTTC. V and J are TRBV9 and TRBJ2-5, with 8 bases matching TRBD1. The V gene's germline CDR1 is SGDLS and CDR2 YYNGEE. Losses at the gene ends were 0 bases for V and 5 bases for J; bases not matched to a gene: 12. The CDR3 covers 17 residues.